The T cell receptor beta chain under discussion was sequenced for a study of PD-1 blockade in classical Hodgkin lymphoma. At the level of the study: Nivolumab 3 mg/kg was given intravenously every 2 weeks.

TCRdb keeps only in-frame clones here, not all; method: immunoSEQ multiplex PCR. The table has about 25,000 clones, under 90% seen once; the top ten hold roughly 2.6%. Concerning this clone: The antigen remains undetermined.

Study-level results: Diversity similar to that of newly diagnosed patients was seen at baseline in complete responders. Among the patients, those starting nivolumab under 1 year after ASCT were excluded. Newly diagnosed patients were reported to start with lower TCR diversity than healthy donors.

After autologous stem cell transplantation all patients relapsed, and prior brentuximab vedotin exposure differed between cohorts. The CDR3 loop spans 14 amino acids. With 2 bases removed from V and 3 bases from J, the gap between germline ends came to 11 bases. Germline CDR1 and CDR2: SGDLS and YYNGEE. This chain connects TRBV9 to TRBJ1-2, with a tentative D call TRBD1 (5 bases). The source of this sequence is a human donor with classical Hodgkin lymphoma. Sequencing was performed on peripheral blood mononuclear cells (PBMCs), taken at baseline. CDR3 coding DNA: TGTGCCAGCAGCGTCGGGGGAGTTGACTATGGCTACACCTTC. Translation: CASSVGGVDYGYTF.